These 10 T cell receptor beta chains were sequenced from one sample in a study of T cell responses to AZD1222 COVID-19 vaccine. Sequenced by immunoSEQ multiplex PCR; TCRdb stores in-frame clones only, minus some. The table shows about 170,000 clones, with approximately 95% occurring only once. Source: peripheral blood, taken on day 0 of AZD1222 vaccination. These TCRs come from an adult in good health.

The sample holds one count of this clone. The chain combines TRBV6-5 with TRBJ2-7; no firm D call. Germline loops: CDR1 MNHEY, CDR2 SVGAGI. The length of the CDR3 is 11 residues. Trimming left V 5 bases short and J 9 bases short, with 11 bases between. CDR3 coding DNA: TGTGCCAGCAGTCCAGTCCCCGTGCAGTACTTC. Protein: CASSPVPVQYF.

This sequence joins TRBV6-5 and TRBJ2-7; possibly TRBD2 for D (6 bases). The CDR3 is made up of 14 amino acids. Germline V gene sequence: CDR1 MNHEY, CDR2 SVGAGI. V was trimmed by 6 bases and J by 4 bases, leaving 16 bases between them. CDR3 DNA sequence: TGTGCCAGCAGGGGGGGTGAGACCTTTTACGAGCAGTACTTC. Translation gives CASRGGETFYEQYF.

The table lists this clone with a count of one. J is TRBJ2-1 and V is TRBV5-4, with 11 nucleotides matching TRBD1. This CDR3 is 13 amino acids long. V was clipped by 5 bases and J by 7 bases; unmatched bases: 2. The germline CDR1 and CDR2 sequences are SGHNT and YYREEE (reference sequence). The CDR3 region has the DNA TGTGCCAGCAGAGGGACAGGGGGGAATGAGCAGTTCTTC. Amino acid sequence: CASRGTGGNEQFF. The variable domain in full, completed from reference TRBV5-4 and TRBJ2-1, reads ETGVTQSPTHLIKTRGQQVTLRCSSQSGHNTVSWYQQALGQGPQFIFQYYREEENGRGNFPPRFSGLQFPNYSSELNVNALELDDSALYLCASRGTGGNEQFFGPGTRLTVL.

V is TRBV11-1 and J is TRBJ2-1, with D possibly called TRBD1 or TRBD2 (5 bases each). V dropped 5 bases and J dropped 7 bases, with 15 bases sitting between them. CDR3 length: 14 residues. CDR1 is SGHAT and CDR2 is FQDESV in the germline V gene (reference sequence). CDR3 nucleotides: TGTGCCAGCAGCCTCCGGGACCCCAAGAATGAGCAGTTCTTC. Translation gives CASSLRDPKNEQFF.

The V gene is TRBV6-5, the J gene TRBJ2-3, with D possibly called TRBD1 or TRBD2 (6 bases each). The length of the CDR3 is 14 residues. Germline assignment: CDR1 MNHEY and CDR2 SVGAGI. V shed 0 bases and J shed 8 bases, with 12 bases lying between them. The CDR3 loop reads CASSYSRGVTTQYF. The CDR3 DNA reads as TGTGCCAGCAGTTACTCGAGGGGGGTCACTACGCAGTATTTT.

The J gene is TRBJ1-1, the V gene TRBV29-1; D is undetermined. CDR3 size: 13 residues. V was trimmed by 2 bases and J by 2 bases, leaving 9 bases between them. Germline assignment: CDR1 SQVTM and CDR2 ANQGSEA. CDR3: CSVERASNTEAFF. DNA for the CDR3: TGCAGCGTTGAACGGGCGTCCAACACTGAAGCTTTCTTT.

This chain joins TRBV5-6 and TRBJ2-3; 7 bases align to TRBD1. The germline gives CDR1 SGHDT, CDR2 YYEEEE. There are 14 residues in the CDR3. V was clipped by 2 bases and J by 3 bases; unmatched bases: 3. The CDR3 is CASSFRGKTDTQYF. The CDR3 DNA is TGTGCCAGCAGCTTCAGGGGGAAAACAGATACGCAGTATTTT. Full variable domain (rest looked up from reference TRBV5-6 and TRBJ2-3): DAGVTQSPTHLIKTRGQQVTLRCSPKSGHDTVSWYQQALGQGPQFIFQYYEEEERQRGNFPDRFSGHQFPNYSSELNVNALLLGDSALYLCASSFRGKTDTQYFGPGTRLTVL.

The chain links TRBV12-5 to TRBJ2-2; the D gene is possibly TRBD2 (6 bases). Per the germline V gene, CDR1 is LGHNT and CDR2 is FRNRAP. Trimming took off 9 bases at V and 3 bases at J, with 17 bases between the two ends. The CDR3 runs to 15 residues. As DNA, the CDR3 is TGTGCTAGCCTCAGGGTATGGGGGGACACCGGGGAGCTGTTTTTT. It translates to CASLRVWGDTGELFF.

The V and J genes are TRBV2 and TRBJ1-3; D remains ambiguous. Trimming removed 4 bases from V and 1 base from J, with 8 bases in between. This CDR3 has 14 amino acids. CDR1 and CDR2 (germline): SNHLY, FYNNEI. This chain's CDR3 is CASSVWVSGNTIYF. For the CDR3, the DNA is TGTGCCAGCAGTGTTTGGGTTTCTGGAAACACCATATATTTT.

The chain uses TRBV27 and TRBJ2-5, with no clear D. The CDR3 totals 13 residues. V lost 6 bases, J lost 5 bases, and 13 bases lay in between. CDR1 is MNHEY, CDR2 SMNVEV, per germline (reference sequence). This CDR3 reads CASRSGIWETQYF. The CDR3 DNA follows: TGTGCCAGCAGGAGTGGAATTTGGGAGACCCAGTACTTC.